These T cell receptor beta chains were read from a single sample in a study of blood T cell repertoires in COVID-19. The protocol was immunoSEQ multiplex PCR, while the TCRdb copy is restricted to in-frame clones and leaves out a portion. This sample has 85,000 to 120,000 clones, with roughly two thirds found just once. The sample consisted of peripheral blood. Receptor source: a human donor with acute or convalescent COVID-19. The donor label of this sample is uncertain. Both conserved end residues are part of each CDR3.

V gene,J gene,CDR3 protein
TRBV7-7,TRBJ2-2,CASSSAGTGGTGELFF
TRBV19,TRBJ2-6,CASSIVGGRAAGANVLTF
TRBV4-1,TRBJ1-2,CASSQPTGLKDGYTF
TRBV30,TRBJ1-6,CAWRGDRVSPLHF
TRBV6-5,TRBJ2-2,CASTSSGAKTGELFF
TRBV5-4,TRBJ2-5,CASSVDRKETQYF
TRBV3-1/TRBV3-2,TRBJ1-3,CASSQAAGRGGNTIYF
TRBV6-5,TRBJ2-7,CASSSGTAPYEQYF
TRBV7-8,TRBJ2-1,CASSPGGGTSGRHEQFF
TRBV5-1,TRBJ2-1,CASSLLTDNPYYNEQFF
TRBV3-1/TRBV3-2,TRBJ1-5,CASSHGTGFNQPQHF
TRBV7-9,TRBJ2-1,CASSLEDRGQFF
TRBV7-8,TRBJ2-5,CASGFTWKRGGSETQYF
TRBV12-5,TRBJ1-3,CASGPGGSGNTIYF
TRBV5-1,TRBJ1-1,CASRYVTANTEAFF
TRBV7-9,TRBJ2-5,CASSQQETQYF
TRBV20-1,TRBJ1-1,CSAAGGVEAFF
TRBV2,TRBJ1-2,CASGGQLYGYTF
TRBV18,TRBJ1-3,CASSPQGASGNTIYF
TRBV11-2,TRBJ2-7,CASRYKTGTGARLTYEQYF
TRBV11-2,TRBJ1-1,CASSSRGSRNTEAFF
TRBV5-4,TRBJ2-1,CASSGRTGKDYNEQFF
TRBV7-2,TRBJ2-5,CASSLVKALAGQETQYF
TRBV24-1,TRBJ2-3,CATRGGDHRTDTQYF
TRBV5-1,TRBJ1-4,CASSSGQVVNEKLFF
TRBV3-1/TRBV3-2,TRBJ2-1,CASSQGGGARLEQFF
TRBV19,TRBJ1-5,CASSIVGGGNQPQHF